This TCR beta chain appears in the sequencing data of a study of shared clonotypes between healthy human individuals. Broader study findings: With few donors, the genetic and exposure-history diversity represented was limited.

This CDR3 spans 13 amino acids. The V end was cut by 0 bases, the J end by 11 bases, with 8 bases between. Germline CDR1 is MGHRA and CDR2 is YSYEKL. About this clone: What it binds is unknown.

Nashville, Tennessee was home to all donors, who were Caucasian adults. Libraries were prepared by immunoSEQ multiplex PCR; TCRdb keeps only in-frame clonotypes and omits some of them. Of about 480,000 clones listed, roughly 85% are singletons. The sequence was obtained from a woman aged 40-49 years in good health. Some clones in this sample may be carry-over from other donors' samples. The sequenced material came from PBMCs. The chain carries TRBV4-1 and TRBJ1-6, with D tentatively TRBD1 (5 bases). In nucleotides, the CDR3 is TGCGCCAGCAGCCAAGAAGAGGGGACACCCCTCCACTTT. It codes for CASSQEEGTPLHF.